Following are 20 T cell receptor beta chains from one sample sequenced in a study of glioma-infiltrating T cells after dendritic cell vaccination. This table comes from immunoSEQ multiplex PCR, and its TCRdb copy is limited to in-frame clones, with some not included. The data contain about 100,000 clones, approximately 80% of them singletons. Here the sequenced sample was blood, taken before dendritic cell vaccination. The receptors originated from a human donor with glioblastoma.

The rearrangement links TRBV21-1 to TRBJ1-6. TRBV21-1 is noted as a pseudogene. The CDR3 length is 12 residues. CDR3 in amino acids: CASTRENSPLHF. The CDR3 DNA reads as TGTGCCAGCACCCGGGAAAATTCACCCCTCCACTTT.

The V call is TRBV18, the J call TRBJ2-7, with D unclear. The germline V gene has CDR1 KGHSH and CDR2 LQKENI. Trimming removed 3 bases at V and 6 bases at J, with 15 bases between. This CDR3 is built from 14 residues. As DNA, the CDR3 is TGTGCCAGCTCACCGTCACCTCTTCTATTCGAGCAGTACTTC. As protein: CASSPSPLLFEQYF.

The chain couples TRBV2 to TRBJ2-7, with a weak D call TRBD1 (5 bases). Germline CDR1 and CDR2: SNHLY and FYNNEI. V was shortened by 5 bases and J by 1 base, with 21 bases between the two germline ends. The CDR3 contains 17 residues. The CDR3 nucleotides read TGTGCCAGCAGTCAACCCCGGCCAGGCCAGGGTTCCTACGAGCAGTACTTC. Protein product: CASSQPRPGQGSYEQYF.

The chain carries TRBV19 and TRBJ1-1, with a possible D match to TRBD1 (5 bases). Germline V lookup: CDR1 LNHDA, CDR2 SQIVND (reference sequence). The CDR3 extends over 13 amino acids. V was clipped by 2 bases and J by 6 bases, with 10 bases between them. The CDR3 DNA is TGTGCCAGTAGTATAAGGACATCTCCTGAAGCTTTCTTT. Its protein product is CASSIRTSPEAFF.

V gene TRBV18 combines with J gene TRBJ1-2, with 8 bases fitting TRBD1. Unmatched junction bases numbered 4, after V lost 1 base and J lost 6 bases. The CDR3 covers 14 residues. CDR1 is KGHSH and CDR2 is LQKENI in the germline V gene. CDR3 loop: CASSPLDRVDGYTF. The CDR3 DNA reads TGTGCCAGCTCACCACTGGACAGGGTGGATGGCTACACCTTC.

This clone was found a few times. The V call is TRBV6-6, the J call TRBJ2-7; 8 bases fit TRBD1. Trimming at V came to 2 bases and at J to 2 bases, leaving 5 bases not matched to a gene. Germline lookup yields CDR1 MNHNY and CDR2 SVGAGI (reference sequence). This CDR3 is 15 amino acids long. CDR3 sequence reads: CASSYRQGATYEQYF. The CDR3 nucleotides are TGTGCCAGCAGTTACCGGCAGGGGGCGACCTACGAGCAGTACTTC.

V and J are TRBV7-8 and TRBJ2-7; 10 bases are shared with TRBD2. CDR1 and CDR2 from the germline V gene are SGHVS and FQNEAQ. V gave up 5 bases and J gave up 2 bases; unmatched junction bases: 9. The CDR3 has 16 residues. The CDR3 region is CASSPYSGRTPYEQYF. DNA of the CDR3: TGTGCCAGCAGCCCCTATAGCGGGAGGACTCCCTACGAGCAGTACTTC.

The rearrangement links TRBV28 to TRBJ2-7, with D perhaps matching TRBD2 (6 bases). V was cut by 6 bases and J by 7 bases, with 22 bases left in between. CDR3 length equals 15 residues. Germline CDR1 and CDR2: MDHEN and SYDVKM. The CDR3 protein is CASSPEAAGPREQYF. CDR3 bases: TGTGCCAGCAGCCCGGAGGCAGCGGGCCCTCGGGAGCAGTACTTC.

This chain uses TRBV6-5 with TRBJ1-2; 7 nucleotides line up with TRBD1. In germline, CDR1 is MNHEY, CDR2 SVGAGI. The CDR3 covers 15 residues. J lost 4 bases, V lost 7 bases, and 12 bases had no gene match. The CDR3 spells CASTTGARGVYGYTF. As DNA, the CDR3 is TGTGCCAGCACCACCGGGGCCAGGGGGGTCTATGGCTACACCTTC.

This clone was counted only a few times. The chain links TRBV19 to TRBJ2-1; D possibly corresponds to TRBD1 (5 bases). Trimming removed 3 bases from V and 1 base from J, with 10 bases in between. The CDR3 totals 15 residues. Per the germline V gene, CDR1 is LNHDA and CDR2 is SQIVND (reference sequence). The CDR3 reads CASSIIRVSYNEQFF. CDR3 DNA sequence: TGTGCCAGTAGTATTATCAGGGTTTCCTACAATGAGCAGTTCTTC.

This clone was detected only a few times. The chain combines TRBV28 with TRBJ1-5; unclear D gene. The V and J ends lost 2 bases and 0 bases respectively, with 14 bases between them. Germline V gene data show CDR1 as MDHEN and CDR2 as SYDVKM. The CDR3 length is 17 residues. This CDR3 is CASSLPRRVYSNQPQHF. The CDR3 region has the DNA TGTGCCAGCAGTTTACCTCGGAGGGTTTATAGCAATCAGCCCCAGCATTTT.

The rearrangement joins TRBV9 to TRBJ2-1, with 12 nucleotides matching TRBD2. V lost 4 bases to trimming and J lost 11 bases; unmatched junction nucleotides: 7. Germline V gene data show CDR1 as SGDLS and CDR2 as YYNGEE. The CDR3 has 14 amino acids. The CDR3 DNA reads TGTGCCAGCAGCCCTGGACTAGCGGGGTATAAGCAGTTCTTC. The encoded protein is CASSPGLAGYKQFF.

The rearrangement links TRBV7-2 to TRBJ1-2; perhaps TRBD1 as D (6 bases). V lost 4 bases and J 3 bases, leaving 12 bases between the germline ends. Germline CDR1 and CDR2: SGHTA and FQGNSA. This CDR3 region has 14 residues. The CDR3, as DNA: TGTGCCAGCAGCTCAGGGGCAGGGGACTATGGCTACACCTTC. Translating it yields CASSSGAGDYGYTF.

The chain employs TRBV23-1 and TRBJ2-1, with 7 bases fitting TRBD1. TRBV23-1 is identified as an open reading frame with a role that is uncertain. The CDR3 contains 18 residues. The junction had 13 bases not matched to a gene; V was cut back by 1 base and J by 4 bases. CDR3 nucleotide sequence: TGCGCCAGCAGTCAATTCATGATCCGGGACAGTGCTTACAATGAGCAGTTCTTC. This translates into CASSQFMIRDSAYNEQFF.

The rearrangement joins TRBV6-1 to TRBJ1-5; D may be TRBD1 (5 bases). Trimming cost V 1 base and J 4 bases, with 14 bases left between them. This CDR3 region has 16 residues. The germline V gene has CDR1 MNHNS and CDR2 SASEGT. The CDR3 region has the DNA TGTGCCAGCAGTGAAGTTCAGGGATTTTGGAATCAGCCCCAGCATTTT. Protein: CASSEVQGFWNQPQHF.

The V call is TRBV5-1, the J call TRBJ2-6, with unresolved D. Germline CDR1 reads SGHRS; CDR2 reads YFSETQ. The germline V and J ends were trimmed by 4 bases and 1 base, with 9 bases remaining between them. This CDR3 is built from 15 residues. In DNA form, the CDR3 reads TGCGCCAGCAGCCCAACCCGGTCTGGGGCCAACGTCCTGACTTTC. Encoded protein: CASSPTRSGANVLTF.

The V call is TRBV2, the J call TRBJ2-1; D gene uncertain. Trimming cost V 1 base and J 12 bases, with 13 bases left between them. The CDR3 totals 13 residues. CDR1 SNHLY and CDR2 FYNNEI come from the germline V gene. CDR3 DNA: TGTGCCAGCAGTGAAGGGGCCCGAGTGGGGCAGTTCTTC. This codes for CASSEGARVGQFF.

This chain links TRBV7-9 with TRBJ1-2; 7 bases map to TRBD1. Germline loops: CDR1 SEHNR, CDR2 FQNEAQ (reference sequence). This CDR3 has 15 amino acids. V lost 5 bases, J lost 5 bases, and 11 bases stayed unmatched. CDR3 region: CASSRGTATPYGYTF. The CDR3 DNA is TGTGCCAGCAGCCGCGGGACAGCCACCCCTTATGGCTACACCTTC.

With regard to this clone: Distinct nucleotide sequences in the sample also encode this CDR3. This rearrangement joins TRBV4-2 to TRBJ1-5, with TRBD1 identical over 7 bases. The V and J ends lost 0 bases and 2 bases, in that order; junction bases with no gene match: 4. This CDR3 is 16 amino acids long. In germline, CDR1 is LGHNA, CDR2 YNFKEQ. The DNA of the CDR3 is TGTGCCAGCAGCCAAGAGACAGGGTTGGGCAATCAGCCCCAGCATTTT. This encodes CASSQETGLGNQPQHF.

This rearrangement joins TRBV29-1 to TRBJ2-1, with D maybe TRBD2 (7 bases). This CDR3 is built from 14 residues. Germline lookup yields CDR1 SQVTM and CDR2 ANQGSEA. Trimming took off 5 bases at V and 6 bases at J, with 17 bases between the two ends. The CDR3 reads CSVPFRGATNEQFF. DNA of the CDR3: TGCAGCGTTCCCTTCCGGGGGGCCACCAATGAGCAGTTCTTC.